Listed here is a single T cell receptor beta chain. This record comes from a study of shared clonotypes between healthy human individuals. Germline loops: CDR1 GTSNPN, CDR2 SVGIG (reference sequence). This CDR3 is built from 13 residues. V dropped 5 bases and J dropped 7 bases, with 17 bases sitting between them. An even split of each subset's genomic DNA across several immunoSEQ plates was performed. As originally analysed: Filtering differed since immunoSEQ provided only junctions, with no quality scores. Clones were sequenced by immunoSEQ multiplex PCR, and TCRdb holds only the in-frame ones, with some missing. The DNA was the basis for D and trimming; V, J and clone size are from that table. The data hold about 87,000 clones, with around 43% observed a single time. About 100 million PBMCs supplied genomic DNA for unsorted samples.

Sequencing used PBMCs. V gene TRBV30 combines with J gene TRBJ2-5, with D possibly called TRBD1 or TRBD2 (5 bases each). This clonotype was obtained from a woman in her thirties or forties in good health. Some clones in this sample may be carry-over from other donors' samples. The CDR3 nucleotides are TGTGCCTGGGGGGTGCAGGGTGGAGGGACCCAGTACTTC. This sequence encodes CAWGVQGGGTQYF.